Below, 8 T cell receptor beta chains from the same sample are listed, as sequenced in a study of follicular helper T cells after annual influenza vaccination. The time point denotes: 2014-2015 season, pre-vaccination. Generated by immunoSEQ multiplex PCR, the TCRdb table keeps only in-frame clones and is missing some. The data contain approximately 15,000 clones, 78% of them seen just once; the ten biggest clones take up 0.4% to 0.55%. The specimen was CXCR5- memory CD4+ T cells sorted from blood, collected on the day of influenza vaccination. These receptors all come from an adult who received the influenza vaccine.

This rearrangement joins TRBV7-9 to TRBJ1-1; 7 nucleotides match TRBD1. Germline V CDR1 and CDR2: SEHNR, FQNEAQ (reference sequence). Trimming removed 5 bases from V and 6 bases from J; junction bases left unmatched: 9. CDR3 length equals 14 residues. CDR3 coding DNA: TGTGCCAGCAGCCTTCGACAGGGTCAGCCTGAAGCTTTCTTT. Translated, it gives CASSLRQGQPEAFF.

The chain links TRBV7-9 to TRBJ1-6; D remains ambiguous. The CDR3 length is 12 residues. The V gene's germline CDR1 is SEHNR and CDR2 FQNEAQ (reference sequence). V was trimmed by 2 bases and J by 9 bases, leaving 5 bases between them. CDR3 sequence (DNA): TGTGCCAGCAGCTTATCCGGTTCACCCCTCCACTTT. This codes for CASSLSGSPLHF. Using reference TRBV7-9 and TRBJ1-6 for the parts outside the CDR3, the full variable domain is DTGVSQNPRHKITKRGQNVTFRCDPISEHNRLYWYRQTLGQGPEFLTYFQNEAQLEKSRLLSDRFSAERPKGSFSTLEIQRTEQGDSAMYLCASSLSGSPLHFGNGTRLTVT.

This chain uses TRBV19 with TRBJ2-7; tentative D call: TRBD1 (7 bases). With 3 bases removed from V and 2 bases from J, the gap between germline ends came to 14 bases. The CDR3 is 15 residues long. Per germline, CDR1 LNHDA and CDR2 SQIVND (reference sequence). The CDR3 DNA reads TGTGCCAGTAGTATCTCGACAGGGAGGACCTACGAGCAGTACTTC. Translating it yields CASSISTGRTYEQYF. Variable domain in full (rest from reference TRBV19 and TRBJ2-7): DGGITQSPKYLFRKEGQNVTLSCEQNLNHDAMYWYRQDPGQGLRLIYYSQIVNDFQKGDIAEGYSVSREKKESFPLTVTSAQKNPTAFYLCASSISTGRTYEQYFGPGTRLTVT.

V is TRBV27 and J is TRBJ1-1; 8 nucleotides align to TRBD1. This CDR3 has 12 residues. Germline CDR1 reads MNHEY; CDR2 reads SMNVEV (reference sequence). Germline trimming cut 6 bases from V and 11 bases from J; bases unmatched to any gene: 8. Here the CDR3 DNA reads TGTGCCAGCAGCAGACAGGGGCTTGGGGCTTTCTTT. It yields the protein CASSRQGLGAFF.

The J gene is TRBJ1-6, the V gene TRBV7-2; D is undetermined. CDR3 length: 15 amino acids. The germline V and J ends were trimmed by 7 bases and 9 bases, with 19 bases remaining between them. Germline CDR1 and CDR2: SGHTA and FQGNSA. The CDR3 nucleotides are TGTGCCAGCACCCTGAGTGGGATCAGTTCTTCACCCCTCCACTTT. Protein sequence: CASTLSGISSSPLHF.

The chain carries TRBV27 and TRBJ2-6; D ambiguous. The ends were cut back, 7 bases at V and 2 bases at J, with 6 bases in the middle. The CDR3 runs to 13 residues. Germline assignment: CDR1 MNHEY and CDR2 SMNVEV (reference sequence). CDR3 protein: CASKWAGANVLTF. CDR3 bases: TGTGCCAGCAAGTGGGCTGGGGCCAACGTCCTGACTTTC.

The chain couples TRBV7-3 to TRBJ2-7; the match to TRBD2 covers 10 bases. The length of the CDR3 is 15 residues. Trimming at V came to 6 bases and at J to 0 bases, leaving 5 bases not matched to a gene. In germline, CDR1 is SGHTA, CDR2 FQGTGA. CDR3 sequence reads: CASSPASGGSYEQYF. The DNA of the CDR3 is TGTGCCAGCAGTCCGGCTAGCGGGGGCTCCTACGAGCAGTACTTC.

The chain uses TRBV7-3 and TRBJ2-2; no definite D call. From germline, CDR1 is SGHTA and CDR2 FQGTGA. Trimming took 5 bases from V and 1 from J, leaving 14 bases between them. The CDR3 runs 16 residues. In DNA, the CDR3 is TGTGCCAGCAGCGTAAACCGGGCTATGAACACCGGGGAGCTGTTTTTT. It translates to CASSVNRAMNTGELFF.